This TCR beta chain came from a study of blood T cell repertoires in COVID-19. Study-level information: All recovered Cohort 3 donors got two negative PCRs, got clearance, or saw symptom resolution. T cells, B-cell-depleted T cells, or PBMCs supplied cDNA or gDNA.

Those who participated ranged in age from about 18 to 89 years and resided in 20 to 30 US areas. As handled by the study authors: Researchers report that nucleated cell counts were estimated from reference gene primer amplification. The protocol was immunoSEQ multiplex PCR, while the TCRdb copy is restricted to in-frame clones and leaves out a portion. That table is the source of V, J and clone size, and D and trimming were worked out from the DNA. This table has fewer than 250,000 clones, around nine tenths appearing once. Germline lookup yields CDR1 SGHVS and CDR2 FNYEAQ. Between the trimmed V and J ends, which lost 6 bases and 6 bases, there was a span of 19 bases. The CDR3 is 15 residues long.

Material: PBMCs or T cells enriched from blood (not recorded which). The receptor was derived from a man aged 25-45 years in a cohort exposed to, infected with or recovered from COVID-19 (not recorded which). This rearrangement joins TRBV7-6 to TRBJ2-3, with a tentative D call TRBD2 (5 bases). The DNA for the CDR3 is TGTGCCAGCAGAAACCGCAGCGGAGGTGCGGATACGCAGTATTTT. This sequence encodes CASRNRSGGADTQYF.